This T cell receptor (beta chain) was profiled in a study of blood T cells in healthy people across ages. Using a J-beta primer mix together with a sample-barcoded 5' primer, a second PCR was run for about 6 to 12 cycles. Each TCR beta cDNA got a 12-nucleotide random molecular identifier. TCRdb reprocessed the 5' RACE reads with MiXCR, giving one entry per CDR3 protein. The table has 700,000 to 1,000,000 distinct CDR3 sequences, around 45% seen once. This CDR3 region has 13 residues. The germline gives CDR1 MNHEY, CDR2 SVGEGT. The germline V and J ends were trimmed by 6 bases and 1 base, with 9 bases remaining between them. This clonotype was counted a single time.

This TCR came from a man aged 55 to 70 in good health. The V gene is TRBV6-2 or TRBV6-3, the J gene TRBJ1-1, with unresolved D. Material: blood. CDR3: CASRWGPNTEAFF. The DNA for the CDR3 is TGTGCCAGCAGGTGGGGTCCGAACACTGAAGCTTTCTTT.